This paragraph reports one T cell receptor beta chain. The missing conserved phenylalanine or tryptophan at the end of this CDR3 makes a read error likely. Amplified material comprised TCR beta CDR3 regions derived from RNA transcripts. HTBI-primed first-round RT-PCR preceded second-round multiplex PCR. TCRdb called the multiplex PCR reads again in MiXCR, with one record for every CDR3 protein. The sample contains 650,000 to 900,000 distinct CDR3 sequences, roughly two fifths of which appear only once. This sample is drawn from a study of Graves' ophthalmopathy and Graves' hyperthyroidism. The CDR3 totals 12 residues. Germline V gene lookup returns CDR1 SEHNR and CDR2 FQNEAQ (reference sequence). Trimming took 4 bases from V and 0 from J, leaving 4 bases between them.

The receptor was derived from an adult man with Graves' ophthalmopathy. What was sequenced was peripheral blood. The chain carries TRBV7-9 and TRBJ2-7; D unclear. The CDR3 nucleotides are TGTGCCAGCAGCTCCGCCTCCTACGAGCAGTACCTC. Its protein is CASSSASYEQYL.